This TCR beta chain was profiled in a study of blood T cell repertoires in COVID-19. Study-wide context: There were acute and convalescent COVID-19 samples, and they came from the United States, Italy and Spain.

Authors' data handling: Reference gene primer amplification in the assay estimated nucleated cell counts. Assay: immunoSEQ multiplex PCR; the TCRdb copy retains only in-frame clones and omits some. Clone size and V and J calls were adopted from that table, with D and trimming inferred from the DNA. This table holds roughly 350,000 clones, roughly 86% found once. Details on this clone: Other DNA sequences within the sample encode an identical CDR3.

Germline V gives CDR1 LNHDA, CDR2 SQIVND (reference sequence). Trimming removed 3 bases from V and 4 bases from J; junction bases left unmatched: 5. The CDR3 spans 14 residues. The clonotype comes from a woman in her seventies with COVID-19, enrolled during active disease. The chain carries TRBV19 and TRBJ1-2; TRBD1 aligns across 7 bases. The sequenced sample consisted of peripheral blood. This CDR3 reads CASSIPGGGYGYTF. The CDR3 DNA follows: TGTGCCAGTAGTATCCCAGGGGGTGGCTATGGCTACACCTTC.